This T cell receptor beta chain was retrieved from a study of blood T cell repertoires in COVID-19 (dated by TCRdb to the early 2020s). With respect to the entire study: Collaborator samples came from the United States, Italy and Spain and covered acute and convalescent phases of COVID-19. A de-identified subject ID, COVID-19 status, age in years and sex were almost always included in the sample metadata. Deeply sampled blood TCRbeta repertoires from subjects exposed to, actively infected with, or recovered from COVID-19 were included in the dataset. Samples were obtained from the ongoing ImmuneRACE study (first 160 participants) and from over 1,000 subjects provided by 6 global collaborators. The repertoires were released in a freely available public database meant as a resource for research on the immune response to SARS-CoV-2. The prospective study material was composed of cDNA or gDNA derived from T cells, B-cell-depleted T cells, or PBMCs. Where available, HLA class I and class II types were taken from metadata supplied by the sample provider and were not determined by assay-based typing.

This clone was seen a few times. It has no known antigen specificity. No much larger clone exists at a distance of one base, and base qualities are not known. TCRbeta CDR3 regions were amplified from genomic DNA by means of the immunoSEQ Assay, a bias-controlled multiplex PCR. The study's processing was this. The number of nucleated cells in each sample was estimated from the amplification of reference gene primers within the assay. To quantify the absolute abundance of each unique TCRbeta CDR3 rearrangement, sequence reads were collapsed and filtered. For each sample, productive Simpson clonality was calculated as the square root of Simpson's diversity index across productive rearrangements. TCRdb obtained this table from immuneACCESS and retained in-frame rearrangements with V and J assigned. These tables miss some clones; where compared with another copy, unresolved V genes account for less than half of the shortfall, and the remainder is unexplained. V, J and clone size derive from that table, while D and trimming were established from the DNA sequence. For this sample the table gives almost 300,000 clones, of which around 84% were detected only once. The top ten clonotypes cover roughly 1.3% of the sample.

Collaborating institutions collected whole blood in K2EDTA tubes following their own protocols. For TCRbeta analysis, collaborators shipped samples as frozen whole blood, isolated PBMCs, or DNA extracted from either of those sample types. The full study reports these points: The amount of clinical and demographic metadata varied by source and participant and was provided uncurated.

The CDR3, cysteine through phenylalanine, is 16 amino acids long. Solely the CDR3 DNA is kept, with 48 bases framed from the first base. CDR1 is given as MNHEY and CDR2 as SVGEGT, both from the germline V gene. Deletion took 6 bases off V and 6 bases off J, with a span of 23 bases between the germline ends. The V gene is TRBV6-2 or TRBV6-3 and the J gene is TRBJ1-1; a tentative D match to TRBD1 spans 5 bases. This sequence was found in a man aged 70-80 years with acute or convalescent COVID-19. The sequencing input was peripheral blood. The DNA sequence follows: TGTGCCAGCAGCCTTTACGATACGGGTCGGGGGGCTGAAGCTTTCTTT. Its protein product is CASSLYDTGRGAEAFF.